A single sample is the source of the 27 T cell receptor beta chains below, sequenced in a study of Tregs in tolerant kidney transplant recipients. TCRdb's table, derived via immunoSEQ multiplex PCR, lists solely in-frame clones and lacks some. The sample consists of around 15,000 clones, roughly 78% of them appearing once. The sample here was Tregs from blood, taken before the transplant. All receptors come from a human donor who received a combined kidney and bone marrow transplant.

This chain uses TRBV4-1 with TRBJ2-1; 8 positions agree with TRBD2. V lost 1 base and J lost 3; bases outside the gene matches: 2. The V gene's germline CDR1 is MGHRA and CDR2 YSYEKL. The CDR3 spans 15 residues. The CDR3 region has the DNA TGCGCCAGCAGCCAAGCGAGCGGGGGCTACAATGAGCAGTTCTTC. This gives the protein CASSQASGGYNEQFF.

The rearrangement uses TRBV7-9 and TRBJ1-2; D remains ambiguous. This CDR3 region has 14 residues. Germline loops: CDR1 SEHNR, CDR2 FQNEAQ (reference sequence). V dropped 5 bases and J dropped 1 base, with 11 bases sitting between them. CDR3 protein: CASSAEIVNYGYTF. CDR3 nucleotide sequence: TGTGCCAGCAGCGCCGAGATCGTTAACTATGGCTACACCTTC. The full variable domain, with the rest looked up from reference TRBV7-9 and TRBJ1-2, is DTGVSQNPRHKITKRGQNVTFRCDPISEHNRLYWYRQTLGQGPEFLTYFQNEAQLEKSRLLSDRFSAERPKGSFSTLEIQRTEQGDSAMYLCASSAEIVNYGYTFGSGTRLTVV.

This clone appeared once. This sequence joins TRBV18 and TRBJ2-1, with 13 bases fitting TRBD2. Germline trimming cut 0 bases from V and 8 bases from J; bases unmatched to any gene: 4. This CDR3 spans 16 amino acids. CDR1 and CDR2 from the germline V gene are KGHSH and LQKENI. CDR3 region: CASSPPGTSGIHEQFF. CDR3 in DNA: TGTGCCAGCTCACCACCGGGGACTAGCGGGATCCATGAGCAGTTCTTC.

The rearrangement links TRBV6-6 to TRBJ1-2; TRBD1 matches at 8 bases. V was pared by 5 bases and J by 6 bases, with 5 bases of the junction left unmatched. Looked up from germline, CDR1 is MNHNY and CDR2 is SVGAGI (reference sequence). This CDR3 contains 13 residues. The CDR3 DNA sequence: TGTGCCAGCAGTAATACAGGGGGTGATGGCTACACCTTC. It encodes CASSNTGGDGYTF.

This chain connects TRBV6-5 to TRBJ2-1; TRBD1 matches 9 bases. The CDR3 runs 15 residues. V lost 2 bases and J lost 8; bases outside the gene matches: 7. CDR1 and CDR2 from the germline V gene are MNHEY and SVGAGI. The CDR3 reads CASSYDGTGLHEQFF. The CDR3 DNA sequence: TGTGCCAGCAGTTACGATGGGACAGGGCTTCATGAGCAGTTCTTC.

The rearrangement uses TRBV29-1 and TRBJ1-2; 12 nucleotides agree with TRBD1. V shed 3 bases and J 5 bases; nucleotides not matched to a gene: 1. The germline CDR1 and CDR2 sequences are SQVTM and ANQGSEA. There are 13 residues in the CDR3. The CDR3 DNA reads TGCAGCGTTGAGGGACAGGGGGCTTATGGCTACACCTTC. This encodes CSVEGQGAYGYTF.

The genes are TRBV29-1 and TRBJ2-7; 9 bases line up with TRBD2. The CDR3 covers 14 residues. The V and J ends lost 6 bases and 6 bases, in that order; junction bases with no gene match: 12. In germline, CDR1 is SQVTM, CDR2 ANQGSEA. The CDR3 sequence is CSVSGTSLLGEQYF. CDR3 bases: TGCAGCGTCTCCGGGACTAGCCTTTTGGGCGAGCAGTACTTC.

The rearrangement joins TRBV7-6 to TRBJ1-2, with a possible D match to TRBD1 (5 bases). Per germline, CDR1 SGHVS and CDR2 FNYEAQ. Between the trimmed V and J ends, which lost 1 base and 0 bases, there was a span of 12 bases. The CDR3 has 16 amino acids. CDR3 nucleotides: TGTGCCAGCAGCTTAGGATTCAGGGCATCTAACTATGGCTACACCTTC. Translated, it gives CASSLGFRASNYGYTF.

Only one count was recorded for this clone. This rearrangement joins TRBV6-5 to TRBJ2-7, with TRBD1 identical over 10 bases. Germline CDR1 is MNHEY and CDR2 is SVGAGI. Losses at the gene ends were 0 bases for V and 7 bases for J; bases not matched to a gene: 6. The CDR3 consists of 15 residues. The CDR3 nucleotides read TGTGCCAGCAGTTACTCTTTCGGACAGGGGGGAGAGCAGTACTTC. It translates to CASSYSFGQGGEQYF.

This clone was counted once. The J gene is TRBJ2-7, the V gene TRBV6-5; D perhaps matches TRBD2 (6 bases). Per germline, CDR1 MNHEY and CDR2 SVGAGI. The CDR3 contains 14 residues. Between the trimmed V and J ends, which lost 5 bases and 4 bases, there was a span of 15 bases. The DNA of the CDR3 is TGTGCCAGCAGTCCGCGACTAGTCCCTTACGAGCAGTACTTC. Protein product: CASSPRLVPYEQYF.

This sequence joins TRBV15 and TRBJ2-7, with D maybe TRBD2 (5 bases). CDR3 length: 13 residues. Germline CDR1 and CDR2: LNHNV and YYDKDF (reference sequence). V lost 0 bases and J 6 bases, leaving 9 bases between the germline ends. The chain's CDR3 is CATSRDRAAEQYF. In nucleotides, the CDR3 is TGTGCCACCAGCAGAGATCGAGCGGCCGAGCAGTACTTC.

The genes are TRBV19 and TRBJ1-2; the D gene is possibly TRBD1 (6 bases). The germline V gene encodes CDR1 LNHDA and CDR2 SQIVND (reference sequence). This CDR3 is built from 14 residues. V was shortened by 10 bases and J by 2 bases, with 17 bases between the two germline ends. The CDR3 reads CATPSPQGNYGYTF. DNA of the CDR3: TGTGCCACCCCCTCCCCCCAGGGGAACTATGGCTACACCTTC.

V and J are TRBV2 and TRBJ2-1; unclear D gene. Per germline, CDR1 SNHLY and CDR2 FYNNEI. The CDR3 consists of 15 residues. V lost 4 bases to trimming and J lost 0 bases, with 10 bases between them. The CDR3 coding sequence is TGTGCCAGCAGTGTGCGGTGGAGCTCCTACAATGAGCAGTTCTTC. Its protein is CASSVRWSSYNEQFF.

V and J are TRBV7-9 and TRBJ2-3, with D tentatively TRBD1 (8 bases). Between the trimmed V and J ends, which lost 5 bases and 4 bases, there was a span of 19 bases. The CDR3 has 16 amino acids. Germline CDR1 SEHNR, CDR2 FQNEAQ (reference sequence). This CDR3 reads CASSAGGGGFSDTQYF. The CDR3 DNA reads as TGTGCCAGCAGCGCAGGGGGCGGGGGCTTCTCAGATACGCAGTATTTT.

The CDR3 sequence: CASSRDRANYGYTF. The CDR3 DNA follows: TGCGCCAGCAGCCGGGACAGGGCGAACTATGGCTACACCTTC. The V call is TRBV10-1, the J call TRBJ1-2; 9 bases align to TRBD1. The CDR3 length is 14 residues. V shed 6 bases and J 2 bases; nucleotides not matched to a gene: 4. Per germline, CDR1 WNHNN and CDR2 SYGVQD (reference sequence).

The chain's CDR3 is CASTNTGTGVSPLHF. For the CDR3, the DNA is TGTGCCAGCACCAATACCGGGACAGGGGTTTCACCCCTCCACTTT. The chain has TRBV6-5 and TRBJ1-6, with TRBD1 matching over 10 bases. The CDR3 totals 15 residues. The germline V gene has CDR1 MNHEY and CDR2 SVGAGI. Losses at the gene ends were 7 bases for V and 9 bases for J; bases not matched to a gene: 9.

The chain recombines TRBV7-9 with TRBJ2-3, with 8 bases lining up with TRBD2. Germline CDR1 is SEHNR and CDR2 is FQNEAQ (reference sequence). V was clipped by 6 bases and J by 10 bases; unmatched bases: 6. The CDR3 has 12 amino acids. In nucleotides, the CDR3 is TGTGCCAGCAGGCCCGGACTAGCCCCGCAGTATTTT. It encodes CASRPGLAPQYF.

CDR3 region: CASRREYDRNQPQHF. The CDR3 nucleotides read TGTGCCAGCAGACGAGAGTATGACAGAAATCAGCCCCAGCATTTT. The chain recombines TRBV6-6 with TRBJ1-5; possible D gene TRBD1, 5 bases. V lost 6 bases and J 4 bases, leaving 16 bases between the germline ends. This CDR3 spans 15 amino acids. Germline CDR1 reads MNHNY; CDR2 reads SVGAGI (reference sequence).

This sequence joins TRBV6-1 and TRBJ2-5; 7 positions match TRBD2. From germline, CDR1 is MNHNS and CDR2 SASEGT. V was pared by 8 bases and J by 7 bases, with 10 bases of the junction left unmatched. This CDR3 spans 13 amino acids. The CDR3: CASPDWEGLTQYF. In DNA, the CDR3 is TGTGCCAGCCCTGACTGGGAGGGGCTGACCCAGTACTTC.

This clone was seen once. This chain links TRBV6-6 with TRBJ1-1; D is ambiguous. This CDR3 has 15 residues. Trimming cost V 7 bases and J 1 base, with 16 bases left between them. Germline CDR1 is MNHNY and CDR2 is SVGAGI (reference sequence). The CDR3 spells CASTTGGAPNTEAFF. The CDR3 DNA reads as TGTGCCAGCACCACGGGTGGCGCCCCGAACACTGAAGCTTTCTTT.

A few counts support this clone. At one of its ends the junction is not consistent with the germline gene, which may arise from a read error. J is TRBJ1-2 and V is TRBV18; D is undetermined. The germline gives CDR1 KGHSH, CDR2 LQKENI. CDR3 length: 12 amino acids. The CDR3 region is CASSPSTLRTAF. In DNA, the CDR3 is TGTGCCAGCTCACCAAGTACCTTGCGTACAGCCTTC.

The chain uses TRBV5-4 and TRBJ2-2; D is uncertain. Trimming took 5 bases from V and 7 from J, leaving 9 bases between them. The CDR3 contains 12 residues. Germline-derived CDR1 and CDR2 are SGHNT and YYREEE (reference sequence). This CDR3 reads CASRVYGGELFF. CDR3 bases: TGTGCCAGCAGGGTTTACGGCGGGGAGCTGTTTTTT.

The CDR3 protein is CASKPGLVLGELFF. The CDR3 nucleotides read TGTGCCAGCAAGCCGGGACTAGTGCTCGGGGAGCTGTTTTTT. The V gene is TRBV6-1, the J gene TRBJ2-2; TRBD2 agrees at 8 bases. The germline gives CDR1 MNHNS, CDR2 SASEGT. With 7 bases clipped from V and 7 bases from J, the junction kept 8 bases outside the gene matches. The CDR3 is 14 residues long.

This clone was seen a few times. The rearrangement joins TRBV7-9 to TRBJ1-3; no clear D gene. Trimming left V 1 base short and J 4 bases short, with 8 bases between. The CDR3 loop spans 14 amino acids. Germline V gene data show CDR1 as SEHNR and CDR2 as FQNEAQ (reference sequence). The CDR3 region has the DNA TGTGCCAGCAGCTTAGAATCCCAGGGAAACACCATATATTTT. Amino acids: CASSLESQGNTIYF.

The chain uses TRBV4-1 and TRBJ1-4; a possible D gene is TRBD1 (5 bases). The germline CDR1 and CDR2 sequences are MGHRA and YSYEKL. Between the trimmed V and J ends, which lost 1 base and 5 bases, there was a span of 11 bases. This CDR3 is built from 15 residues. The CDR3 bases are TGCGCCAGCAGCCAAGTAGGGACTTTGAATGAAAAACTGTTTTTT. It translates to CASSQVGTLNEKLFF.

As for this clone: At one end, the junction sequence differs from germline, possibly due to a read error. The chain joins TRBV27 to TRBJ1-1; D unclear. The CDR3 covers 15 residues. From germline, CDR1 is MNHEY and CDR2 SMNVEV (reference sequence). This CDR3 reads CASSLSTQSGAEAFF. CDR3 coding DNA: TGTGCCAGCAGTCTATCCACCCAAAGCGGAGCTGAAGCTTTCTTT.

The gene calls are TRBV5-1 and TRBJ2-5, with 12 bases lining up with TRBD2. J lost 2 bases, V lost 3 bases, and 8 bases had no gene match. The CDR3 totals 17 residues. CDR1 is SGHRS and CDR2 is YFSETQ in the germline V gene. CDR3 bases: TGCGCCAGCAGCTACTTCCTGACTAGCGGGGGACAAGAGACCCAGTACTTC. Its translation: CASSYFLTSGGQETQYF.